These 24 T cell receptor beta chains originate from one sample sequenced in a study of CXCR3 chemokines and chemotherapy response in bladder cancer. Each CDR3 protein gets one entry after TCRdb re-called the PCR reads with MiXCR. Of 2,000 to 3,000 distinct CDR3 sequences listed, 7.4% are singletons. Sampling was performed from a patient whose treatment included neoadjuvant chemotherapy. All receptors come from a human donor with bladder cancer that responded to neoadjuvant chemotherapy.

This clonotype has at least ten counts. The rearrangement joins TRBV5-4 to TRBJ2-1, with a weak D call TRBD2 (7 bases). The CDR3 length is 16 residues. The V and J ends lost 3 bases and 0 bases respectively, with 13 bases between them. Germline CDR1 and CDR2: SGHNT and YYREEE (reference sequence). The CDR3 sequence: CASSWGGHSSYNEQFF. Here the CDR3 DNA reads TGTGCCAGCAGCTGGGGGGGGCATAGCTCCTACAATGAGCAGTTCTTC.

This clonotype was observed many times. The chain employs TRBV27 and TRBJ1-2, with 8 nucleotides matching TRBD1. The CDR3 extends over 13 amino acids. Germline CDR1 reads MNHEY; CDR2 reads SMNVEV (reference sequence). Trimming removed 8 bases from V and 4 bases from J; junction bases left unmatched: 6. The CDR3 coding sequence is TGTGCCAGCCATCGCACAGGGGGCTATGGCTACACCTTC. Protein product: CASHRTGGYGYTF.

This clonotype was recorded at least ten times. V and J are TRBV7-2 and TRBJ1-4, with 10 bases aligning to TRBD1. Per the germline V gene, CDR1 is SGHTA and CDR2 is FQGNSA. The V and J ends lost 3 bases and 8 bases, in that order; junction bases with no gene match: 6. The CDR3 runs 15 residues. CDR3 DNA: TGTGCCAGCAGCTTGTCCGGGACAGGGGCAGAAAAACTGTTTTTT. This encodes CASSLSGTGAEKLFF.

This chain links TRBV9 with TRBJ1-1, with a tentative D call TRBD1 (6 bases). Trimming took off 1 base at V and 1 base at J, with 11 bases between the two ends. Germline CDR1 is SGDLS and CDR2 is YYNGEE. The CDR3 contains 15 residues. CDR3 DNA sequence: TGTGCCAGCAGCGTAACCACAGGGCGGAACACTGAAGCTTTCTTT. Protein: CASSVTTGRNTEAFF.

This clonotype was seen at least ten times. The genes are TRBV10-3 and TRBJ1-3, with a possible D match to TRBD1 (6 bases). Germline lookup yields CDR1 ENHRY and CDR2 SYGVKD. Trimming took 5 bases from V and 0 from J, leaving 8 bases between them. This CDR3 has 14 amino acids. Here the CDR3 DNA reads TGTGCCATCAGTAAACAGGGCTCTGGAAACACCATATATTTT. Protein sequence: CAISKQGSGNTIYF.

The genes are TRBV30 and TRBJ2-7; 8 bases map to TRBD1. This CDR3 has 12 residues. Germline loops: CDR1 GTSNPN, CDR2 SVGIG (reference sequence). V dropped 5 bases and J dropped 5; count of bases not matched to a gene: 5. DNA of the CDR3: TGTGCCTGGGGACAGGGACTCGACGAGCAGTACTTC. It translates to CAWGQGLDEQYF. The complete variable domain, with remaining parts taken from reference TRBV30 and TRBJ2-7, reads SQTIHQWPATLVQPVGSPLSLECTVEGTSNPNLYWYRQAAGRGLQLLFYSVGIGQISSEVPQNLSASRPQDRQFILSSKKLLLSDSGFYLCAWGQGLDEQYFGPGTRLTVT.

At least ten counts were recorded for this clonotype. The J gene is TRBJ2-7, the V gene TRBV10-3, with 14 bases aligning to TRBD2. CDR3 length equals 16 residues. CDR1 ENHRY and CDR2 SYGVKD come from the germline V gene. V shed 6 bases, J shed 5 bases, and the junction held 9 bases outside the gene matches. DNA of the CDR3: TGTGCCATCAGGGACGGGACTAGCGGGAGATTGAACGAGCAGTACTTC. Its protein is CAIRDGTSGRLNEQYF.

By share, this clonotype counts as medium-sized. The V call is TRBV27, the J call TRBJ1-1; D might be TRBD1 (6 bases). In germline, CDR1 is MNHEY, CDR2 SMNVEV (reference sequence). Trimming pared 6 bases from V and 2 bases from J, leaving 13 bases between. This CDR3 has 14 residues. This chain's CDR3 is CASRFRDKNTEAFF. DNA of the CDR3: TGTGCCAGCAGGTTCCGGGACAAAAACACTGAAGCTTTCTTT.

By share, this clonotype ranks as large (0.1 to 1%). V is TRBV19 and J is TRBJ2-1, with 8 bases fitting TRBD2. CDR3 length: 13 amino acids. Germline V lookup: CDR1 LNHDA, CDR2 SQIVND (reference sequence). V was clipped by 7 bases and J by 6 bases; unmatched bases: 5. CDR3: CASNREGLNEQFF. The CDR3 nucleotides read TGTGCCAGTAACCGGGAGGGCCTCAATGAGCAGTTCTTC.

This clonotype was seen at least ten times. The DNA for the CDR3 is TGTGCCAGCAGTTTAGCAGGATTCCTTAGCAATCAGCCCCAGCATTTT. It codes for CASSLAGFLSNQPQHF. This chain links TRBV12-3 or TRBV12-4 with TRBJ1-5, with no clear D. Trimming shortened V by 0 bases and J by 0 bases, and 9 bases separated the two germline ends. This CDR3 has 16 residues.

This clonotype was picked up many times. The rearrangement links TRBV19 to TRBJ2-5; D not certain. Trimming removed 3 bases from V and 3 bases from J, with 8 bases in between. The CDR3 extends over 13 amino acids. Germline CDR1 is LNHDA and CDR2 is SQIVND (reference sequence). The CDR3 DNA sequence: TGTGCCAGTAGTATGGTGGGAAAAGAGACCCAGTACTTC. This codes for CASSMVGKETQYF.

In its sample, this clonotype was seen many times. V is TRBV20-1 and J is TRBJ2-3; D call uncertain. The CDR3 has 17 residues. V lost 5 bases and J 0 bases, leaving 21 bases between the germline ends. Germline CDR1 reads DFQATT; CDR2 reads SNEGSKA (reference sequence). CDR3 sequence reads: CSADLLAGSSSTDTQYF. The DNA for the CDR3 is TGCAGTGCTGACCTCCTTGCAGGATCCTCTAGCACAGATACGCAGTATTTT.

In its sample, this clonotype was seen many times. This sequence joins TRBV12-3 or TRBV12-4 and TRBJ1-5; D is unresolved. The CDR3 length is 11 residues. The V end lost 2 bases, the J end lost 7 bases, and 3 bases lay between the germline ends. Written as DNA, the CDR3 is TGTGCCAGCAGTTTAAGGCAGCCCCAGCATTTT. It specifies CASSLRQPQHF.

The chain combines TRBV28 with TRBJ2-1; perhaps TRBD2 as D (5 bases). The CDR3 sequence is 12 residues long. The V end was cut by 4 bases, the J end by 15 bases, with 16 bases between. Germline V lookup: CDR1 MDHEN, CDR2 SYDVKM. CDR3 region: CASSSIGLMRFF. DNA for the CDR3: TGTGCCAGCAGTTCCATCGGACTGATGCGGTTCTTC.

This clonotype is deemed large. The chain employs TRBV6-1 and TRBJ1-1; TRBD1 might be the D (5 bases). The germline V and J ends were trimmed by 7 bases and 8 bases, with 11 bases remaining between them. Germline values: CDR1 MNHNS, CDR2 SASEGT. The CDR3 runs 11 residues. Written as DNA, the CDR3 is TGTGCCAGCATTATGACAGCCGAAGCTTTCTTT. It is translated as CASIMTAEAFF.

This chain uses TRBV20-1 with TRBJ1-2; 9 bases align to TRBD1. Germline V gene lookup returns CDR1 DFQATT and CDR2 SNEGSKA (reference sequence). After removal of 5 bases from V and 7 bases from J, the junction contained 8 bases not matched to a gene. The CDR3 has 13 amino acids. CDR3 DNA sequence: TGCAGTGCTCTTAGACAGGGGGATTCTGGCTACACCTTC. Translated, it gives CSALRQGDSGYTF.

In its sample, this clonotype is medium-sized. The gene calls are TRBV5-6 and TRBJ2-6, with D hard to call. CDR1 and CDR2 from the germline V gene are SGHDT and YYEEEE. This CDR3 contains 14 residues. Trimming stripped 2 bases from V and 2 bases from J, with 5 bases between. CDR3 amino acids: CASSLWAGANVLTF. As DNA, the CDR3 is TGTGCCAGCAGCTTATGGGCTGGGGCCAACGTCCTGACTTTC.

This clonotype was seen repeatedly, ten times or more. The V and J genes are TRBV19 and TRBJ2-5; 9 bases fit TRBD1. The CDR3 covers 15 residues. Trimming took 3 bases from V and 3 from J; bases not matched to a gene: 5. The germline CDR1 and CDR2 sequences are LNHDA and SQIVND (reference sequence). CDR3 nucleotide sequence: TGTGCCAGTAGTATCGGACAGGGGAAAAAAGAGACCCAGTACTTC. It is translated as CASSIGQGKKETQYF.

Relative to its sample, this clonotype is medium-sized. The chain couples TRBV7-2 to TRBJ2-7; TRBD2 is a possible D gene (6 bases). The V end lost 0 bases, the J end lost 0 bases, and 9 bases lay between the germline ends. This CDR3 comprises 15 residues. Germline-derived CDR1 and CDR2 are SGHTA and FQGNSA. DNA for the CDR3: TGTGCCAGCAGCTTAGCGCCAGCGGGCTCCTACGAGCAGTACTTC. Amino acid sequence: CASSLAPAGSYEQYF.

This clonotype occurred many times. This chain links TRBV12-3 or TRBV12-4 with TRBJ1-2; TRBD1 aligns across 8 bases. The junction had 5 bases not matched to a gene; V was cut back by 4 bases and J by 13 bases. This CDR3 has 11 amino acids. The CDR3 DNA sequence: TGTGCCAGCAGTTGGGGACAGGCGTCCACCTTC. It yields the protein CASSWGQASTF.

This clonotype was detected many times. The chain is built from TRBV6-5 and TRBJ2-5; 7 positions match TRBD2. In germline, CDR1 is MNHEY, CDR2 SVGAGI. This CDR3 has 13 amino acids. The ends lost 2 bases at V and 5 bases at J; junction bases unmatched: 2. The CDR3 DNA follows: TGTGCCAGCAGTTACCAGGGAGGGGAGACCCAGTACTTC. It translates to CASSYQGGETQYF.

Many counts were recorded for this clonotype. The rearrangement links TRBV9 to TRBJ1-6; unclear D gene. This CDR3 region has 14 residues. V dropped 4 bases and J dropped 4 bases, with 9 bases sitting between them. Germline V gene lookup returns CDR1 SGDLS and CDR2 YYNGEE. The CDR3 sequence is CASSPGDYNSPLHF. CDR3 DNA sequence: TGTGCCAGCAGCCCGGGTGATTATAATTCACCCCTCCACTTT.

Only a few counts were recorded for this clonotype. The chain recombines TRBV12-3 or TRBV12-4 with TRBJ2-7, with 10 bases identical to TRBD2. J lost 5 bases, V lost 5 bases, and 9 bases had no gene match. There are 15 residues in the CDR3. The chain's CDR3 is CASSLQAGGPHEQYF. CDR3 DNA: TGTGCCAGCAGTCTACAAGCGGGGGGGCCCCACGAGCAGTACTTC.

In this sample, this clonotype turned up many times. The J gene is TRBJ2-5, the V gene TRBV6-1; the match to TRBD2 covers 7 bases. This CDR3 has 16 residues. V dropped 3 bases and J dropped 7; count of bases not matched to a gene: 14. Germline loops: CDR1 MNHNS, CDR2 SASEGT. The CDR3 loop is CASSEVPAGYGGTQYF. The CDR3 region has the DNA TGTGCCAGCAGTGAGGTCCCAGCGGGGTATGGGGGGACCCAGTACTTC.